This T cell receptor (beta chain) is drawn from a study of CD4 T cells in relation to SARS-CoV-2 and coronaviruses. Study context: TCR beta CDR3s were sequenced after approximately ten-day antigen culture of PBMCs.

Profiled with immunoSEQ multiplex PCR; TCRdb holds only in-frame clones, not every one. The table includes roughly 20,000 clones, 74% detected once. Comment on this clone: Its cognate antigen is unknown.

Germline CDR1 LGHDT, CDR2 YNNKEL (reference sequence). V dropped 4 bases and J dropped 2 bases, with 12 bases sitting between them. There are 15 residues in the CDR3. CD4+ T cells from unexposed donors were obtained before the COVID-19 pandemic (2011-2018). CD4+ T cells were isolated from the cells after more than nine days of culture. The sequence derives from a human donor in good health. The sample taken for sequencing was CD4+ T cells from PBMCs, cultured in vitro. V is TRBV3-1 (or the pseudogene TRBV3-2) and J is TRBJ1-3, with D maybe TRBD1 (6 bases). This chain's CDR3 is CASSPGGSPGNTIYF. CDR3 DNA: TGTGCCAGCAGCCCCGGGGGCAGTCCTGGAAACACCATATATTTT.